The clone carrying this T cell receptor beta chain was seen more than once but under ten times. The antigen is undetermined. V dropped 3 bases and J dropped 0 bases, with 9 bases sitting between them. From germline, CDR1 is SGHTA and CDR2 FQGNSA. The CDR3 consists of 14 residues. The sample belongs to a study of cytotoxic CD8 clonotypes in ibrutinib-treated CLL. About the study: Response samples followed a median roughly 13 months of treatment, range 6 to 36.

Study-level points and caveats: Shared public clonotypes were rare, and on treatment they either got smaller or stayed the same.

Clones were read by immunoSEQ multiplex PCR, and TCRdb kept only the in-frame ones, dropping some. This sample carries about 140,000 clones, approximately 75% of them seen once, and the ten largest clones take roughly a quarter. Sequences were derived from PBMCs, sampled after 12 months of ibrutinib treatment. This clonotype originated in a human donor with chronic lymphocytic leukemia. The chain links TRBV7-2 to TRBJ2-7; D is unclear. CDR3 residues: CASSFEKFSYEQYF. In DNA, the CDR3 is TGTGCCAGCAGCTTCGAGAAATTCTCCTACGAGCAGTACTTC.